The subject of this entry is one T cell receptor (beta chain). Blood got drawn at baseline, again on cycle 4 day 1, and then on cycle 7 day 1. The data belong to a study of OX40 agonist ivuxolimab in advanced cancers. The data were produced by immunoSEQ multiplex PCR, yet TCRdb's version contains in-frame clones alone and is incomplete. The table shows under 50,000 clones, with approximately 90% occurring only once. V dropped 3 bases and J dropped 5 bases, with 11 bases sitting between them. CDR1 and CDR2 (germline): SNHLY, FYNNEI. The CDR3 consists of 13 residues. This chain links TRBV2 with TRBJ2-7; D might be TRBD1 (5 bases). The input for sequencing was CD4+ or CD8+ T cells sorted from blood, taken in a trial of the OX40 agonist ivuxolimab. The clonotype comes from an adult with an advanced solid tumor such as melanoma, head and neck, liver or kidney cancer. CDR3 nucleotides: TGTGCCAGCAGTGATGGCAGGGCCAACGAGCAGTACTTC. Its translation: CASSDGRANEQYF.